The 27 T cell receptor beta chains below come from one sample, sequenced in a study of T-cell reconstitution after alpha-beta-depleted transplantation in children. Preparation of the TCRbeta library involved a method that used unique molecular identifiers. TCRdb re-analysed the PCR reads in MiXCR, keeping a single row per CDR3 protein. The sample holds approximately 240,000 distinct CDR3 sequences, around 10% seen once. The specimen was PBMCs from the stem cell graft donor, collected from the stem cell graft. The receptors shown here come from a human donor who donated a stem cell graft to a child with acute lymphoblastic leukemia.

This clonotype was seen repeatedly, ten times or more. This CDR3 is CASSQDRRLADLREETQYF. The CDR3 DNA sequence: TGTGCCAGCAGCCAAGATAGGCGACTAGCGGATCTTCGGGAGGAGACCCAGTACTTC. This chain connects TRBV4-2 to TRBJ2-5; 9 bases fit TRBD2. The CDR3 runs to 19 residues. The germline V gene encodes CDR1 LGHNA and CDR2 YNFKEQ. V trimming: 0 bases; J trimming: 5 bases; junction bases outside the gene matches: 16.

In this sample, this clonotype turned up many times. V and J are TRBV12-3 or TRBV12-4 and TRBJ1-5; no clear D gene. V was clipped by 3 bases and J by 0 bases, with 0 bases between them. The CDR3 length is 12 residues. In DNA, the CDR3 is TGTGCCAGCAGTTTTAGCAATCAGCCCCAGCATTTT. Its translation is CASSFSNQPQHF.

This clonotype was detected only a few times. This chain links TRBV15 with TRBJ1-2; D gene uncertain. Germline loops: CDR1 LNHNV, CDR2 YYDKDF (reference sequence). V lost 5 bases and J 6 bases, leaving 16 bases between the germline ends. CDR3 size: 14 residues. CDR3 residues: CATSGIRKTHGYTF. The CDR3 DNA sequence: TGTGCCACCAGCGGGATCAGGAAAACTCATGGCTACACCTTC.

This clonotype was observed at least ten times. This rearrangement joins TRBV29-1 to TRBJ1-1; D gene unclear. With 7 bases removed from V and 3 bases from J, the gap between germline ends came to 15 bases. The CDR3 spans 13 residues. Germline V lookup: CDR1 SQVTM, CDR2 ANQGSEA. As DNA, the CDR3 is TGCAGCGCCGCAGGCAGGAGCGACACTGAAGCTTTCTTT. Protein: CSAAGRSDTEAFF.

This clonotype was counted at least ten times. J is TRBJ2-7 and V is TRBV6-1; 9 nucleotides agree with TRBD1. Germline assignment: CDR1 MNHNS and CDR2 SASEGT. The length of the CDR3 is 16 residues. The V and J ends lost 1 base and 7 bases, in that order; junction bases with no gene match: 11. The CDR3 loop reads CASSEETGTGSIEQYF. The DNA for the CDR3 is TGTGCCAGCAGTGAAGAGACCGGGACAGGGAGCATAGAGCAGTACTTC.

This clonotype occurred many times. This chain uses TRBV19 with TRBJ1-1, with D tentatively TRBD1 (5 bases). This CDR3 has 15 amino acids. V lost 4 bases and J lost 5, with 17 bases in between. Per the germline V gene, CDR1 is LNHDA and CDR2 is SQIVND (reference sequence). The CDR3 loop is CASSTRGSLSTEAFF. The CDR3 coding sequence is TGTGCCAGTAGTACCCGGGGGTCGCTTTCGACTGAAGCTTTCTTT.

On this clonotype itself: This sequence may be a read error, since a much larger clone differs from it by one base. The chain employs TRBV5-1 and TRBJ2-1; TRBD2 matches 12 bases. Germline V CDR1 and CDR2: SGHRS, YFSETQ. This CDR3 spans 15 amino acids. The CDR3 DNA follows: TGCGCCAGCAGCGAGCTAGCGGGGGGGCCTAATGTGCAGTTCTTC. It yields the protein CASSELAGGPNVQFF.

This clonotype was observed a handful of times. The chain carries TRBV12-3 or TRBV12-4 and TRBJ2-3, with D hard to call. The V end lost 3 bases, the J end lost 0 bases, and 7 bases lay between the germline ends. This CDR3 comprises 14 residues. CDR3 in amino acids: CASSLADSTDTQYF. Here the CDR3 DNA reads TGTGCCAGCAGTTTGGCGGATAGCACAGATACGCAGTATTTT.

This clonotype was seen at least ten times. The CDR3 loop reads CSALAGISTDTQYF. CDR3 DNA sequence: TGCAGTGCTTTAGCGGGGATTAGCACAGATACGCAGTATTTT. The rearrangement joins TRBV20-1 to TRBJ2-3; 8 nucleotides match TRBD2. The CDR3 runs to 14 residues. Germline V CDR1 and CDR2: DFQATT, SNEGSKA (reference sequence). The trim removed 5 bases at V and 0 bases at J, leaving 4 bases unmatched.

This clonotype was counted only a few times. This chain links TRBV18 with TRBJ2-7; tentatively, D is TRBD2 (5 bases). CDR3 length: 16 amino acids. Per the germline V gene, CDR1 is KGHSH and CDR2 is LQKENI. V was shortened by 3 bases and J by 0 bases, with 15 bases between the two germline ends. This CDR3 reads CASSPRVRGTSYEQYF. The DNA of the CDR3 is TGTGCCAGCTCACCGAGGGTCCGGGGAACCTCCTACGAGCAGTACTTC. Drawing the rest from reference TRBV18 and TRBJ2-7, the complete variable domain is NAGVMQNPRHLVRRRGQEARLRCSPMKGHSHVYWYRQLPEEGLKFMVYLQKENIIDESGMPKERFSAEFPKEGPSILRIQQVVRGDSAAYFCASSPRVRGTSYEQYFGPGTRLTVT.

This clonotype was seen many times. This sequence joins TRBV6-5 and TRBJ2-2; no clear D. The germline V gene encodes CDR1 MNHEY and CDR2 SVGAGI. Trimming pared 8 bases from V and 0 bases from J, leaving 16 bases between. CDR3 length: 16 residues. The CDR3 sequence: CASRPHGVSNTGELFF. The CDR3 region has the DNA TGTGCCAGCCGACCTCATGGGGTGTCGAACACCGGGGAGCTGTTTTTT.

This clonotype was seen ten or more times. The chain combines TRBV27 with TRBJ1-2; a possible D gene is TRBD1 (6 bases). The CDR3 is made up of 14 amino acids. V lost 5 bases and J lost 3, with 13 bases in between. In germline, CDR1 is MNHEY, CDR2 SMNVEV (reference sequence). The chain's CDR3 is CASSRRRQDYGYTF. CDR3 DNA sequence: TGTGCCAGCAGTCGTCGGAGACAGGACTATGGCTACACCTTC.

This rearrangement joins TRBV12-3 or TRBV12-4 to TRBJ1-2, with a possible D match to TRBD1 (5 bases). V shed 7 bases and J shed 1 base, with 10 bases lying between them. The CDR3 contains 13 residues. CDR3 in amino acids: CASKGRINYGYTF. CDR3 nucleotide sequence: TGTGCCAGCAAGGGACGGATTAACTATGGCTACACCTTC.

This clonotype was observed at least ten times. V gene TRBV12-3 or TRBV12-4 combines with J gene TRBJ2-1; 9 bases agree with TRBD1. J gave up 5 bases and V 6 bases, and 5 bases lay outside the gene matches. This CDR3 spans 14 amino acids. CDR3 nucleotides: TGTGCCAGCAGACCCGGGACAGGGAACAATGAGCAGTTCTTC. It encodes CASRPGTGNNEQFF.

Here the CDR3 reads CAISDTSGVYYNEQFF. DNA for the CDR3: TGTGCCATCAGTGATACTAGCGGGGTTTATTACAATGAGCAGTTCTTC. The gene calls are TRBV10-3 and TRBJ2-1; 10 nucleotides match TRBD2. Unmatched junction bases numbered 6, after V lost 3 bases and J lost 4 bases. This CDR3 has 16 amino acids. The germline CDR1 and CDR2 sequences are ENHRY and SYGVKD.

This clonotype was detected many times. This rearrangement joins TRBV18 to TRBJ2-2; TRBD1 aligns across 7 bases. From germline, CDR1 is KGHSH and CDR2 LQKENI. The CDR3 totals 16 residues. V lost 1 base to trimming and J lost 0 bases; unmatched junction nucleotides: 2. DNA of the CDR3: TGTGCCAGCTCACCACACGACAGGGCGAACACCGGGGAGCTGTTTTTT. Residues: CASSPHDRANTGELFF.

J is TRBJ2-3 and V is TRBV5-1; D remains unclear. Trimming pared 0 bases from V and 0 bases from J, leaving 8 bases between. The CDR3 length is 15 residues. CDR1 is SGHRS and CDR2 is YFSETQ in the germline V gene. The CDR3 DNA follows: TGCGCCAGCAGCTTGGGCGCGCTAAGCACAGATACGCAGTATTTT. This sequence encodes CASSLGALSTDTQYF.

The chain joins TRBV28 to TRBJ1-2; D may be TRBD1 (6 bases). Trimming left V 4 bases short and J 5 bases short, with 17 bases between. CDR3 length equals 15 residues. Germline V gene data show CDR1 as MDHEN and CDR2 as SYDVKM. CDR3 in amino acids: CASSSPGGNLYGYTF. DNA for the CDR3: TGTGCCAGCAGTTCACCGGGGGGCAACCTATATGGCTACACCTTC.

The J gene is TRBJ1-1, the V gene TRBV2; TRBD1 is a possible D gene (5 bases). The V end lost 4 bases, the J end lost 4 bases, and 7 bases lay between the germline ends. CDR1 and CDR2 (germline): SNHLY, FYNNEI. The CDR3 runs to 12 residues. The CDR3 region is CASSAQGTEAFF. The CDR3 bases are TGTGCCAGCAGTGCTCAGGGCACTGAAGCTTTCTTT.

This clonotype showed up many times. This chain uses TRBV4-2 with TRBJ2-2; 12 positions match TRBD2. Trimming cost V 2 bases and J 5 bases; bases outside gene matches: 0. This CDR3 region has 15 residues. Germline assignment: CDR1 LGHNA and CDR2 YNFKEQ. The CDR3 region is CASSQLAGGTGELFF. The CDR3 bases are TGTGCCAGCAGCCAACTAGCGGGGGGGACCGGGGAGCTGTTTTTT.

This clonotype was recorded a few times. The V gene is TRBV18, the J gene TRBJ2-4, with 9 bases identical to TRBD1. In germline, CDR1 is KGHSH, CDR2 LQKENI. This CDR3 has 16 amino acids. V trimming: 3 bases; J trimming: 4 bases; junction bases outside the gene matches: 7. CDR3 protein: CASSPRTGADKNIQYF. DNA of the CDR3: TGTGCCAGCTCACCCCGGACAGGGGCCGATAAAAACATTCAGTACTTC. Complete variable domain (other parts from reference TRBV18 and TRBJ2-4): NAGVMQNPRHLVRRRGQEARLRCSPMKGHSHVYWYRQLPEEGLKFMVYLQKENIIDESGMPKERFSAEFPKEGPSILRIQQVVRGDSAAYFCASSPRTGADKNIQYFGAGTRLSVL.

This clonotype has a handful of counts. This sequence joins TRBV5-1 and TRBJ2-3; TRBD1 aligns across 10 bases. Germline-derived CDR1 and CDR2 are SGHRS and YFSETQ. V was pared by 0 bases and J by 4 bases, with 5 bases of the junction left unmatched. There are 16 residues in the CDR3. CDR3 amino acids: CASSLAGTGAADTQYF. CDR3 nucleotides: TGCGCCAGCAGCTTGGCCGGGACAGGGGCCGCAGATACGCAGTATTTT.

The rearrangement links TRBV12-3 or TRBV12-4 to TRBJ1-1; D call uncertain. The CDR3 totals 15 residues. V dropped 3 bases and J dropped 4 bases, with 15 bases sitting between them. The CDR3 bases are TGTGCCAGCAGTTTGAGTAGTACATCAGTCACTGAAGCTTTCTTT. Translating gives CASSLSSTSVTEAFF.

This CDR3 is CASSFSGGAYRFYNEQFF. CDR3 in DNA: TGCGCCAGCAGCTTCAGCGGGGGGGCCTATCGGTTCTACAATGAGCAGTTCTTC. The V and J genes are TRBV5-1 and TRBJ2-1, with 10 nucleotides matching TRBD2. Germline V lookup: CDR1 SGHRS, CDR2 YFSETQ. The CDR3 spans 18 residues. The V gene end was trimmed by 2 bases and the J gene end by 3 bases; junction bases not matched to a gene: 11.

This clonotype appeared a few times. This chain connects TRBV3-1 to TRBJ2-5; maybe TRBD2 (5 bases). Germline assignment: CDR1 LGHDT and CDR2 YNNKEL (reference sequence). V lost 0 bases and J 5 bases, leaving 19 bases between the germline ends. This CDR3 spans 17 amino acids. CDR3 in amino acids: CASSQDNQDLMEETQYF. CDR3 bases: TGTGCCAGCAGCCAAGATAATCAGGACTTAATGGAGGAGACCCAGTACTTC.

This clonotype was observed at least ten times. The CDR3 is CSVAEGGSGANVLTF. The CDR3, as DNA: TGCAGCGTAGCAGAAGGCGGTTCTGGGGCCAACGTCCTGACTTTC. The chain carries TRBV29-1 and TRBJ2-6, with D unresolved. The germline V and J ends were trimmed by 6 bases and 1 base, with 13 bases remaining between them. This CDR3 region has 15 residues. The V gene's germline CDR1 is SQVTM and CDR2 ANQGSEA.

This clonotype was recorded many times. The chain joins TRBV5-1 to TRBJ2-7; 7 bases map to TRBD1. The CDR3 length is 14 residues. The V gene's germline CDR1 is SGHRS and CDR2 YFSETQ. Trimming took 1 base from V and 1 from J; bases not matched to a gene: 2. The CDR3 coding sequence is TGCGCCAGCAGCTTGACAGGGGAATCCTACGAGCAGTACTTC. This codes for CASSLTGESYEQYF. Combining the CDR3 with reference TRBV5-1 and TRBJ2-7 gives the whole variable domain KAGVTQTPRYLIKTRGQQVTLSCSPISGHRSVSWYQQTPGQGLQFLFEYFSETQRNKGNFPGRFSGRQFSNSRSEMNVSTLELGDSALYLCASSLTGESYEQYFGPGTRLTVT.